The present T cell receptor (beta chain) was sequenced within a study of T cells after yellow fever vaccination. By 5'RACE template switching, TCR cDNA was produced, with a universal primer site and UMIs added in the process. Using its own MiXCR run on the 5' RACE reads, TCRdb lists one record per CDR3 protein. The data contain nearly 70,000 distinct CDR3 sequences, about 6% of them seen just once; the ten biggest clones take up 37%. This clonotype came up many times. Its antigen is not known. Germline V gene sequence: CDR1 SGHTA, CDR2 FQGNSA. This CDR3 has 13 amino acids. The V and J ends lost 4 bases and 3 bases respectively, with 10 bases between them. Findings and limits, study-wide: Shared CD4/CD8 clonotypes were a small share, likely from convergent recombination. Peaking faster, on day 5 versus 15, the secondary response was nonetheless weaker. Post-booster reappearance was seen for most primary-vaccination clones (96% CD4, roughly 91% CD8).

The clonotype comes from a man aged 18 to 35 who received the YFV17D yellow fever vaccine. This sequence joins TRBV7-2 and TRBJ2-7; D gene ambiguous. This specimen was CD8+ T cells sorted from PBMCs, taken roughly 47 days after the first yellow fever vaccination. CDR3 protein: CASSSGPYYEQYV. The DNA of the CDR3 is TGTGCCAGCAGCTCGGGCCCTTACTACGAGCAGTACGTC.